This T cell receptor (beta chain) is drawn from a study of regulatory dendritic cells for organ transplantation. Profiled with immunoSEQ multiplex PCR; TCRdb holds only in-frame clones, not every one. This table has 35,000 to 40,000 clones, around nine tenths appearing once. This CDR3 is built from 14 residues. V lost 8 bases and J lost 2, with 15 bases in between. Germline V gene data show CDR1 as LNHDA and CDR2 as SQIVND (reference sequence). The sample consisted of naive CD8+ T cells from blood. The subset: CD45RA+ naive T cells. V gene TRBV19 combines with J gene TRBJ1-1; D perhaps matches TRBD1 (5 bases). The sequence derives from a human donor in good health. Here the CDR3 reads CASQEGLQNTEAFF. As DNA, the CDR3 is TGTGCCAGTCAAGAGGGACTGCAAAACACTGAAGCTTTCTTT. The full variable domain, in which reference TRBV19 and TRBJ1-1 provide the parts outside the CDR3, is DGGITQSPKYLFRKEGQNVTLSCEQNLNHDAMYWYRQDPGQGLRLIYYSQIVNDFQKGDIAEGYSVSREKKESFPLTVTSAQKNPTAFYLCASQEGLQNTEAFFGQGTRLTVV.